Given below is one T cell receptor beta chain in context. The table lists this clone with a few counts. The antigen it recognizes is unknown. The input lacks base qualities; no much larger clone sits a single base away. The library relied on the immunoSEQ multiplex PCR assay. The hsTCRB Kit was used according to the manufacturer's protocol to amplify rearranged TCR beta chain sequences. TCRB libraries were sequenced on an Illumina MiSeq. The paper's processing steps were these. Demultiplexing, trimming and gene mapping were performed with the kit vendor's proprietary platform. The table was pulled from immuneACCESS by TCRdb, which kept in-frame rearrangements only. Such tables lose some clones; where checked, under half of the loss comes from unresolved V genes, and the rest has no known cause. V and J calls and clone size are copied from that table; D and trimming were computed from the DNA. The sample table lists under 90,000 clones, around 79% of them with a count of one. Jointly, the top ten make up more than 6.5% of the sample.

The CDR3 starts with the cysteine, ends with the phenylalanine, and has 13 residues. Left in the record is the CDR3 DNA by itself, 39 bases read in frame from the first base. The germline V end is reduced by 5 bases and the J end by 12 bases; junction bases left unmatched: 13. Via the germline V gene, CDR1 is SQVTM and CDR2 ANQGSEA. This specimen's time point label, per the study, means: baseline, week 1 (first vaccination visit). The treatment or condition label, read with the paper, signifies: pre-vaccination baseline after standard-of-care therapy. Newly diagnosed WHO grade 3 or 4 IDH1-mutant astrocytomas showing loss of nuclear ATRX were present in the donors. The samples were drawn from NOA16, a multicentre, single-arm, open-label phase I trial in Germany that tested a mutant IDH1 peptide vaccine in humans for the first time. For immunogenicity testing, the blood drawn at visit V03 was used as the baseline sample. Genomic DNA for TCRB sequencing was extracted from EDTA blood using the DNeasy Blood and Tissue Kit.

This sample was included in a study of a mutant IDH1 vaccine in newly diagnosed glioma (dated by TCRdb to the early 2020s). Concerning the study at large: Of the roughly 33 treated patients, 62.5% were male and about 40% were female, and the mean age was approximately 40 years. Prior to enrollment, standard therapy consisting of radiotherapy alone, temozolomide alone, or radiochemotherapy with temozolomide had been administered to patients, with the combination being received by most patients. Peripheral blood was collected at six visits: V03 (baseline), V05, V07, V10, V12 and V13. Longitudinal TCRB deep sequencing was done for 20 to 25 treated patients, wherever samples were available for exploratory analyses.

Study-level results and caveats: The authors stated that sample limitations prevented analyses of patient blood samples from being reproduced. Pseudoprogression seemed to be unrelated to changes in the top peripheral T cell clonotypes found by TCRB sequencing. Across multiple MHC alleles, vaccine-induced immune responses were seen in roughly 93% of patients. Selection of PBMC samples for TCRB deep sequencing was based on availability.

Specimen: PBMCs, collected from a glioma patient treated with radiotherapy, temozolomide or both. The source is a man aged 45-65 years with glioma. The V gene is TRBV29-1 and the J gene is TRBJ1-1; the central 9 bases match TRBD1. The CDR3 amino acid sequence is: CSVLTGGTDFTFF. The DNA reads TGCAGCGTTCTGACAGGGGGTACGGATTTCACTTTCTTT.